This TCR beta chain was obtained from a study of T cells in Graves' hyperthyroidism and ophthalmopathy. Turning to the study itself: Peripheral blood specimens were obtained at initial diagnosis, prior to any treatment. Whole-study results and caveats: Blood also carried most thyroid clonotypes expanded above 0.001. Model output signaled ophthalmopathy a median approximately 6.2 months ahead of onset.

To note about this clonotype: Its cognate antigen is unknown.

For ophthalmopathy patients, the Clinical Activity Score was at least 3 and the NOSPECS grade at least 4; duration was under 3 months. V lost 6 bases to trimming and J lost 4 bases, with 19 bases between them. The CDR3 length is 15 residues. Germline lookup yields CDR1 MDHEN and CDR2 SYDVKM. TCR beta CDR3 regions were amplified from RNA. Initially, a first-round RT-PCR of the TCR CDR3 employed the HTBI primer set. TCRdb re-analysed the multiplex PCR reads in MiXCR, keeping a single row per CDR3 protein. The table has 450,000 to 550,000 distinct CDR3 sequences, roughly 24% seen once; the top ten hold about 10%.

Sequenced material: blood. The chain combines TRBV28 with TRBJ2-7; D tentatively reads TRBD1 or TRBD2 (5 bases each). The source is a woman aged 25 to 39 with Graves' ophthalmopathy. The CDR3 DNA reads TGTGCCAGCAGGGCGCCTGGGGGATTGGTTTACGAGCAGTACTTC. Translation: CASRAPGGLVYEQYF.